Following are 3 T cell receptor beta chains from one sample sequenced in a study of OX40 agonist ivuxolimab in advanced cancers. Repertoires were generated with immunoSEQ multiplex PCR, while TCRdb's copy carries only in-frame clones and drops some. In the table there are 26,000 or so clones, approximately 83% of which are singletons. This specimen consisted of CD4+ or CD8+ T cells sorted from blood, obtained in a trial of the OX40 agonist ivuxolimab. The source of these receptors is an adult with an advanced solid tumor such as melanoma, head and neck, liver or kidney cancer.

V usage is TRBV5-1 and J usage is TRBJ2-2, with no clear D. With 0 bases removed from V and 8 bases from J, the gap between germline ends came to 14 bases. The CDR3 sequence is 15 residues long. Germline V gives CDR1 SGHRS, CDR2 YFSETQ. Written as DNA, the CDR3 is TGCGCCAGCAGCTTGGTGACACCTACACCAGGGGAGCTGTTTTTT. As protein: CASSLVTPTPGELFF.

CDR3 coding DNA: TGTGCCAGCGGTGGGCACCCGGGGACTGAAGCTTTCTTT. The encoded protein is CASGGHPGTEAFF. The chain uses TRBV2 and TRBJ1-1, with D uncertain. The CDR3 totals 13 residues. CDR1 is SNHLY and CDR2 is FYNNEI in the germline V gene. Trimming removed 8 bases from V and 5 bases from J, with 15 bases in between.

V gene TRBV6-6 combines with J gene TRBJ2-5; tentative D call: TRBD1 (7 bases). V was trimmed by 6 bases and J by 4 bases, leaving 12 bases between them. CDR1 is MNHNY and CDR2 is SVGAGI in the germline V gene (reference sequence). The CDR3 is 13 residues long. CDR3 sequence reads: CASRTQGGETQYF. The CDR3 DNA is TGTGCCAGCAGAACGCAGGGGGGAGAGACCCAGTACTTC.